This passage covers 30 T cell receptor beta chains from one sample sequenced in a study of CD8 T cells in ankylosing spondylitis. MiXCR, applied by TCRdb to the 5' RACE reads, yields one record per CDR3 protein. The table shows over 60,000 distinct CDR3 sequences, with approximately 5% occurring only once. The sample taken for sequencing was blood, either unsorted or a sorted T cell fraction (not recorded which). Receptors originate from a male donor with ankylosing spondylitis or in good health (not recorded which).

There are many counts of this clonotype. The V call is TRBV4-2, the J call TRBJ1-4; a possible D gene is TRBD1 (6 bases). This CDR3 is built from 14 residues. Germline CDR1 is LGHNA and CDR2 is YNFKEQ. V gave up 4 bases and J gave up 6 bases, with 12 bases separating them. The CDR3 nucleotides are TGTGCCAGCAGCCCAGGGGCTCTTGATGAAAAACTGTTTTTT. Amino acid sequence: CASSPGALDEKLFF.

This clonotype was seen more than once but under ten times. The genes are TRBV5-1 and TRBJ2-1; no reliable D call. CDR1 and CDR2 (germline): SGHRS, YFSETQ. V lost 2 bases to trimming and J lost 6 bases, with 6 bases between them. The CDR3 runs to 12 residues. DNA of the CDR3: TGCGCCAGCAGCTTTCAGTCCAATGAGCAGTTCTTC. Its protein is CASSFQSNEQFF.

In this sample, this clonotype turned up many times. The chain combines TRBV3-1 with TRBJ1-2; tentative D call: TRBD1 (6 bases). Germline V gives CDR1 LGHDT, CDR2 YNNKEL (reference sequence). V was cut by 2 bases and J by 6 bases, with 10 bases left in between. The CDR3 is 13 amino acids. The CDR3 bases are TGTGCCAGCAGCCAACAGGGGCGCGATGGCTACACCTTC. Amino acid sequence: CASSQQGRDGYTF.

This clonotype was seen repeatedly, ten times or more. The rearrangement links TRBV12-3 or TRBV12-4 to TRBJ2-1, with D unresolved. This CDR3 comprises 10 residues. The V end lost 2 bases, the J end lost 9 bases, and 2 bases lay between the germline ends. This chain's CDR3 is CASSLLEQFF. The CDR3 DNA sequence: TGTGCCAGCAGTTTACTTGAGCAGTTCTTC.

This clonotype occurred many times. CDR3 bases: TGCGCCAGCAGCTTGGACAGATACAATGAGCAGTTCTTC. This sequence encodes CASSLDRYNEQFF. The chain couples TRBV5-1 to TRBJ2-1; no firm D call. Germline assignment: CDR1 SGHRS and CDR2 YFSETQ. Trimming left V 0 bases short and J 4 bases short, with 5 bases between. The CDR3 has 13 residues.

This clonotype was picked up a small number of times. The rearrangement links TRBV11-2 to TRBJ1-1; D is uncertain. Trimming left V 2 bases short and J 5 bases short, with 12 bases between. The length of the CDR3 is 14 residues. Germline-derived CDR1 and CDR2 are SGHAT and FQNNGV. CDR3 nucleotides: TGTGCCAGCAGCTTACAACGGGAGCGGACTGAAGCTTTCTTT. Protein: CASSLQRERTEAFF.

This clonotype was detected many times. The chain has TRBV6-5 and TRBJ2-1; D gene uncertain. Germline V CDR1 and CDR2: MNHEY, SVGAGI. V dropped 2 bases and J dropped 4 bases, with 6 bases sitting between them. The CDR3 runs to 13 residues. The CDR3 here is CASSYAEYNEQFF. CDR3 nucleotide sequence: TGTGCCAGCAGTTACGCAGAGTACAATGAGCAGTTCTTC.

This clonotype was seen repeatedly, ten times or more. The V and J genes are TRBV10-3 and TRBJ2-1; possible D gene TRBD2, 6 bases. V lost 3 bases to trimming and J lost 4 bases, with 13 bases between them. This CDR3 has 15 amino acids. The germline V gene encodes CDR1 ENHRY and CDR2 SYGVKD. The CDR3: CAISDETGGYNEQFF. DNA of the CDR3: TGTGCCATCAGTGACGAGACTGGAGGGTACAATGAGCAGTTCTTC.

This clonotype was seen repeatedly, ten times or more. The chain uses TRBV12-3 or TRBV12-4 and TRBJ2-3, with D possibly matching TRBD2 (6 bases). The CDR3 is made up of 15 amino acids. V was pared by 3 bases and J by 0 bases, with 10 bases between. The CDR3 nucleotides read TGTGCCAGCAGTTTGGGAGGTTTTAGCACAGATACGCAGTATTTT. Translating it yields CASSLGGFSTDTQYF.

This clonotype was observed at least ten times. The V call is TRBV10-1, the J call TRBJ1-2; no clear D gene. The CDR3 consists of 13 residues. Trimming pared 4 bases from V and 5 bases from J, leaving 11 bases between. Germline loops: CDR1 WNHNN, CDR2 SYGVQD (reference sequence). The CDR3 DNA is TGCGCCAGCAGTGGCAGCGGGAGTTATGGCTACACCTTC. Amino acids: CASSGSGSYGYTF.

Ten or more counts support this clonotype. The rearrangement joins TRBV6-5 to TRBJ2-1, with D maybe TRBD2 (5 bases). V lost 0 bases and J 9 bases, leaving 6 bases between the germline ends. Germline CDR1 and CDR2: MNHEY and SVGAGI. The CDR3 spans 12 residues. CDR3 region: CASSYSGVEQFF. The CDR3 DNA reads TGTGCCAGCAGTTACTCGGGAGTTGAGCAGTTCTTC.

There are many counts of this clonotype. The rearrangement links TRBV7-2 to TRBJ2-1, with 10 bases that match TRBD1. In germline, CDR1 is SGHTA, CDR2 FQGNSA. V dropped 4 bases and J dropped 4; count of bases not matched to a gene: 4. CDR3 length equals 15 residues. The CDR3 sequence: CASSSRQGAYNEQFF. The CDR3 bases are TGTGCCAGCAGCTCGAGACAGGGGGCTTACAATGAGCAGTTCTTC.

In its sample, this clonotype was seen many times. The CDR3 coding sequence is TGTGCCAGCAGCCCCGGACGGGTATACAATGAGCAGTTCTTC. Translated, it gives CASSPGRVYNEQFF. The chain combines TRBV4-2 with TRBJ2-1; no reliable D call. The length of the CDR3 is 14 residues. V lost 4 bases and J 4 bases, leaving 11 bases between the germline ends. Germline V gene lookup returns CDR1 LGHNA and CDR2 YNFKEQ.

This clonotype was seen repeatedly, ten times or more. The chain links TRBV18 to TRBJ2-3, with a weak D call TRBD1 (5 bases). Germline CDR1 is KGHSH and CDR2 is LQKENI. V lost 0 bases to trimming and J lost 4 bases, with 11 bases between them. The CDR3 length is 15 residues. CDR3 residues: CASSPPRWGADTQYF. The CDR3 DNA follows: TGTGCCAGCTCACCACCGAGGTGGGGCGCAGATACGCAGTATTTT.

There are many counts of this clonotype. The chain combines TRBV20-1 with TRBJ2-1; TRBD2 might be the D (6 bases). The germline gives CDR1 DFQATT, CDR2 SNEGSKA (reference sequence). V was clipped by 0 bases and J by 6 bases, with 15 bases between them. CDR3 length equals 15 residues. The CDR3 region has the DNA TGCAGTGCTAGAGATAGCGGACCAAACAGCAATGAGCAGTTCTTC. Amino acid sequence: CSARDSGPNSNEQFF.

This clonotype was observed at least ten times. The rearrangement joins TRBV5-1 to TRBJ1-2; maybe TRBD1 (6 bases). This CDR3 region has 13 residues. CDR1 and CDR2 from the germline V gene are SGHRS and YFSETQ. The V gene lost 4 bases and the J gene lost 6 bases, with 13 bases spanning the gap. The CDR3 bases are TGCGCCAGCAGCGGGGGGCCAGGGCATGGCTACACCTTC. Translated: CASSGGPGHGYTF.

Worth noting for this clonotype: A much bigger clone sits one base away, suggesting this may be a read error. This chain joins TRBV18 and TRBJ2-5, with D tentatively TRBD2 (5 bases). There are 12 residues in the CDR3. Per germline, CDR1 KGHSH and CDR2 LQKENI. Deletions cut 3 bases from V and 7 bases from J, with 9 bases between. CDR3 coding DNA: TGTGCCAGCTCACCCAGTCGGGGGACCCAGTACTTC. This sequence encodes CASSPSRGTQYF.

The table lists this clonotype with many counts. The chain uses TRBV18 and TRBJ1-1; maybe TRBD1 (5 bases). The V end was cut by 6 bases, the J end by 5 bases, with 13 bases between. Germline values: CDR1 KGHSH, CDR2 LQKENI. This CDR3 is 13 amino acids long. The CDR3 sequence is CASSPGWGTEAFF. CDR3 nucleotides: TGTGCCAGCTCCCCAGGGTGGGGGACTGAAGCTTTCTTT.

This clonotype was found many times. The gene calls are TRBV5-1 and TRBJ2-2; D is unresolved. CDR3 length: 15 amino acids. Germline V gene lookup returns CDR1 SGHRS and CDR2 YFSETQ. V dropped 0 bases and J dropped 2 bases, with 8 bases sitting between them. The CDR3 nucleotides read TGCGCCAGCAGCTTGGAGACGTATAACACCGGGGAGCTGTTTTTT. It yields the protein CASSLETYNTGELFF.

This clonotype was picked up a small number of times. The rearrangement links TRBV9 to TRBJ1-5; D possibly corresponds to TRBD1 (5 bases). V was shortened by 3 bases and J by 7 bases, with 14 bases between the two germline ends. Germline-derived CDR1 and CDR2 are SGDLS and YYNGEE. This CDR3 contains 14 residues. The CDR3: CASSGGGEYQPQHF. As DNA, the CDR3 is TGTGCCAGCAGCGGAGGAGGGGAGTACCAGCCCCAGCATTTT.

V usage is TRBV20-1 and J usage is TRBJ2-7, with D unresolved. The CDR3 extends over 12 amino acids. Germline CDR1 reads DFQATT; CDR2 reads SNEGSKA (reference sequence). Trimming removed 5 bases from V and 3 bases from J, with 11 bases in between. The CDR3 reads CSAVPAGYEQYF. The CDR3 nucleotides are TGCAGTGCTGTCCCGGCTGGCTACGAGCAGTACTTC.

This clonotype has a count of ten or more. The chain combines TRBV4-1 with TRBJ1-1, with D maybe TRBD1 (6 bases). This CDR3 is built from 15 residues. Germline V gives CDR1 MGHRA, CDR2 YSYEKL. V was clipped by 1 base and J by 7 bases, with 16 bases between them. CDR3 loop: CASSQGGAGVGEAFF. The CDR3 coding sequence is TGCGCCAGCAGCCAAGGGGGGGCAGGGGTCGGTGAAGCTTTCTTT.

This clonotype appeared many times. V is TRBV20-1 and J is TRBJ2-5; D is possibly TRBD2 (6 bases). V was cut by 0 bases and J by 2 bases, with 16 bases left in between. Per germline, CDR1 DFQATT and CDR2 SNEGSKA (reference sequence). The CDR3 runs to 16 residues. CDR3 coding DNA: TGCAGTGCTAGAGATCCGAAGGCGGGGAGACAAGAGACCCAGTACTTC. It codes for CSARDPKAGRQETQYF.

This clonotype was found many times. The rearrangement links TRBV2 to TRBJ2-3; D gene ambiguous. Germline V lookup: CDR1 SNHLY, CDR2 FYNNEI. Trimming took off 2 bases at V and 1 base at J, with 10 bases between the two ends. The CDR3 loop spans 15 amino acids. The CDR3 reads CASSESAVGTDTQYF. The CDR3 DNA is TGTGCCAGCAGTGAAAGTGCTGTAGGCACAGATACGCAGTATTTT.

In this sample, this clonotype turned up many times. This sequence joins TRBV9 and TRBJ2-3; the D is unclear. The germline gives CDR1 SGDLS, CDR2 YYNGEE. V dropped 3 bases and J dropped 5 bases, with 7 bases sitting between them. CDR3 size: 12 residues. In nucleotides, the CDR3 is TGTGCCAGCAGCGGGGTTGAAGATACGCAGTATTTT. Encoded protein: CASSGVEDTQYF.

This clonotype was seen many times. The chain uses TRBV5-1 and TRBJ2-1; tentative D call: TRBD2 (6 bases). V was trimmed by 1 base and J by 0 bases, leaving 11 bases between them. The CDR3 is 16 amino acids. The V gene's germline CDR1 is SGHRS and CDR2 YFSETQ. The CDR3 nucleotides read TGCGCCAGCAGCTTGAGTCGGGGGAGCTCCTACAATGAGCAGTTCTTC. Amino acids: CASSLSRGSSYNEQFF.

This clonotype was seen repeatedly, ten times or more. This chain joins TRBV28 and TRBJ1-2, with unresolved D. Trimming took off 5 bases at V and 7 bases at J, with 11 bases between the two ends. There are 12 residues in the CDR3. Germline V gene data show CDR1 as MDHEN and CDR2 as SYDVKM. CDR3 residues: CASSTSKGGYTF. The CDR3 DNA is TGTGCCAGCAGTACGTCAAAGGGTGGCTACACCTTC.

At least ten counts were recorded for this clonotype. J is TRBJ2-5 and V is TRBV25-1; TRBD2 matches at 12 bases. This CDR3 contains 17 residues. CDR1 and CDR2 from the germline V gene are MGHDK and SYGVNS. V lost 3 bases and J lost 2; bases outside the gene matches: 7. CDR3 region: CASSDQLAGGLQETQYF. CDR3 sequence (DNA): TGTGCCAGCAGTGACCAACTAGCGGGGGGCTTACAAGAGACCCAGTACTTC.

This clonotype has at least ten counts. The rearrangement uses TRBV18 and TRBJ2-5, with D possibly being TRBD1 (5 bases). Germline CDR1 is KGHSH and CDR2 is LQKENI. Trimming removed 8 bases at V and 4 bases at J, with 8 bases between. The CDR3 extends over 11 amino acids. CDR3 residues: CASLRGETQYF. CDR3 nucleotide sequence: TGTGCCAGCCTTAGGGGAGAGACCCAGTACTTC. Variable domain in full (rest from reference TRBV18 and TRBJ2-5): NAGVMQNPRHLVRRRGQEARLRCSPMKGHSHVYWYRQLPEEGLKFMVYLQKENIIDESGMPKERFSAEFPKEGPSILRIQQVVRGDSAAYFCASLRGETQYFGPGTRLLVL.

This clonotype was detected a few times. One base away lies a much larger clone, so this may be a sequencing read error. The CDR3 protein is CAGRTGGHETQYF. In DNA form, the CDR3 reads TGTGCCGGCAGGACGGGGGGGCATGAGACCCAGTACTTC. The chain is built from TRBV6-6 and TRBJ2-5; 8 nucleotides line up with TRBD2. CDR3 size: 13 residues. CDR1 and CDR2 (germline): MNHNY, SVGAGI (reference sequence).